The rows below give T cell receptor beta chains drawn from one sample of a study of OX40 agonist ivuxolimab in advanced cancers. The method was immunoSEQ multiplex PCR; TCRdb's version includes in-frame clones alone and lacks a portion of them. The sample has 71,000 or so clones; over 90% are singletons. The material was CD4+ or CD8+ T cells sorted from blood, obtained in a trial of the OX40 agonist ivuxolimab. These TCRs come from an adult with an advanced solid tumor such as melanoma, head and neck, liver or kidney cancer. Each CDR3 is given with its conserved first and last residue. Each record gives: V gene, J gene, D gene, CDR3 protein. D genes are given only for firm matches.

TRBV13	TRBJ1-4	.	CASSGQKDNEKLFF
TRBV5-4	TRBJ1-1	TRBD1	CASSNTGGTEAFF
TRBV7-9	TRBJ1-1	.	CASSSSDSLNTEAFF
TRBV19	TRBJ1-1	.	CASTKGAEAFF
TRBV7-7	TRBJ2-1	TRBD2	CASSLTLAGEQFF
TRBV25-1	TRBJ2-1	TRBD2	CASRSGRAGNEQFF
TRBV5-1	TRBJ2-7	.	CASSLEGWEQYF
TRBV7-6	TRBJ2-5	.	CASSLALRPQETQYF
TRBV4-1	TRBJ2-7	TRBD1	CASSQGPGQGYEQYF
TRBV27	TRBJ2-1	TRBD2	CASSPWTSGNNEQFF
TRBV6-1	TRBJ1-6	TRBD1	CASRSGTANSPLHF
TRBV6-5	TRBJ1-1	.	CASSPTANTEAFF
TRBV25-1	TRBJ2-4	.	CASSPDRAKNIQYF
TRBV7-9	TRBJ2-7	.	CASSAPQGGNPGEQYF
TRBV29-1	TRBJ2-1	.	CSVDRTTTYNEQFF
TRBV7-9	TRBJ1-1	.	CASSFADTEAFF
TRBV4-1	TRBJ2-7	TRBD2	CASSQDRASGSYEQYF
TRBV7-9	TRBJ2-7	.	CASSPGSYEQYF
TRBV27	TRBJ2-7	TRBD1	CASSGTADSYEQYF
TRBV2	TRBJ2-1	.	CASGGKGESSYNEQFF
TRBV7-2	TRBJ1-2	.	CASSRTGSYGYTF
TRBV2	TRBJ2-7	.	CASSSRVVYEQYF
TRBV6-6	TRBJ1-2	TRBD1	CASSYAQGSYGYTF
TRBV7-7	TRBJ1-1	.	CASSLRQGAEAFF
TRBV19	TRBJ2-1	.	CASSIALRGFGYNEQFF
TRBV28	TRBJ2-2	.	CASSFSGGELFF
TRBV29-1	TRBJ2-2	.	CSARGGLLGAGELFF
TRBV9	TRBJ2-3	.	CASSLVELATDTQYF
TRBV27	TRBJ2-1	TRBD2	CASSLGLAGSYNEQFF
TRBV19	TRBJ2-1	TRBD1	CASSIWTGQNNEQFF
TRBV28	TRBJ1-1	.	CASSNRFNTNVGTPSYAFF
TRBV6-5	TRBJ1-2	.	CASSSNRNNYGYTF
TRBV28	TRBJ2-2	.	CASSSRNRAPTGELFF
TRBV20-1	TRBJ1-2	.	CSAAYNGYTF
TRBV5-1	TRBJ1-4	.	CASSLGGSSTNEKLFF
TRBV19	TRBJ2-7	TRBD2	CASSISECFSGGPQGKIYEQYF
TRBV4-1	TRBJ2-7	TRBD1	CASSQWTGGSYEQYF
TRBV5-4	TRBJ2-7	TRBD2	CASSWGTSGTNEQYF
TRBV5-6	TRBJ2-1	TRBD1	CASSSERTGRYNEQFF
TRBV19	TRBJ2-3	.	CASSDFGAGLSTDTQYF
TRBV7-2	TRBJ2-7	.	CASSLEAGPYEQYF
TRBV11-2	TRBJ2-3	.	CASSLNEGLTDTQYF
TRBV27	TRBJ2-1	.	CASSSSGLFNEQFF
TRBV10-2	TRBJ2-7	.	CASGAHQGPYEQYF
TRBV9	TRBJ1-1	TRBD1	CASSVGTGGGMNTEAFF
TRBV18	TRBJ2-5	TRBD1	CASSPRDRGQETQYF
TRBV9	TRBJ2-1	.	CASSVDSKLDEQFF
TRBV21-1	TRBJ1-5	.	CASSEEGGRPSNQPQHF
TRBV5-1	TRBJ2-7	TRBD1	CASSQGQAYEQYF
TRBV6-5	TRBJ2-2	.	CASRLWTYTGELFF
TRBV6-5	TRBJ2-7	.	CASAPGGASYEQYF
TRBV10-3	TRBJ2-1	TRBD2	CAISGSWGGRSHNEQFF
TRBV12-5	TRBJ2-2	TRBD1	CASGLDRVNTGELFF